Listed here are 5 T cell receptor beta chains from one sample, sequenced in a study of CD8 T cells in ankylosing spondylitis. TCRdb recomputed calls from the 5' RACE reads with MiXCR, one row per CDR3 protein. Here the sample spans 230,000 or so distinct CDR3 sequences, more than 20% being singletons. Source material: blood, either unsorted or a sorted T cell fraction (not recorded which). The receptors here all came from a male donor with ankylosing spondylitis or in good health (not recorded which).

This clonotype was observed many times. This sequence joins TRBV20-1 and TRBJ2-1, with unresolved D. The CDR3 is 11 amino acids. V lost 3 bases to trimming and J lost 10 bases, with 10 bases between them. The germline gives CDR1 DFQATT, CDR2 SNEGSKA (reference sequence). The CDR3 reads CSASLPPEQFF. CDR3 coding DNA: TGCAGTGCTAGCCTCCCTCCGGAGCAGTTCTTC.

As DNA, the CDR3 is TGCGCCAGCAGCCTCGGGACAGGGTTTTTCGCAGATACGCAGTATTTT. Translated, it gives CASSLGTGFFADTQYF. V is TRBV5-1 and J is TRBJ2-3; 9 nucleotides line up with TRBD1. The CDR3 spans 16 residues. The V gene end was trimmed by 4 bases and the J gene end by 4 bases; junction bases not matched to a gene: 10. Germline V gene data show CDR1 as SGHRS and CDR2 as YFSETQ.

This clonotype has ten or more counts. The chain joins TRBV11-2 to TRBJ1-5; no definite D call. The germline V gene has CDR1 SGHAT and CDR2 FQNNGV. The ends were cut back, 0 bases at V and 5 bases at J, with 5 bases in the middle. The length of the CDR3 is 13 residues. CDR3: CASSLDLDQPQHF. The CDR3 DNA reads TGTGCCAGCAGCTTAGATCTTGATCAGCCCCAGCATTTT.

This clonotype was counted a few times. V is TRBV7-9 and J is TRBJ2-1, with a possible D match to TRBD2 (6 bases). The CDR3 is made up of 16 amino acids. Trimming left V 5 bases short and J 0 bases short, with 14 bases between. Germline assignment: CDR1 SEHNR and CDR2 FQNEAQ (reference sequence). The CDR3 reads CASSPGGTRSYNEQFF. The CDR3 bases are TGTGCCAGCAGCCCGGGCGGGACTCGCTCCTACAATGAGCAGTTCTTC.

Many counts were recorded for this clonotype. The CDR3 region is CASSFLPAPGETQYF. The CDR3 DNA sequence: TGTGCCAGCAGTTTCTTGCCAGCCCCGGGGGAGACCCAGTACTTC. The chain has TRBV12-3 or TRBV12-4 and TRBJ2-5; the D gene is possibly TRBD2 (5 bases). Trimming took 3 bases from V and 5 from J, leaving 16 bases between them. The CDR3 length is 15 residues.